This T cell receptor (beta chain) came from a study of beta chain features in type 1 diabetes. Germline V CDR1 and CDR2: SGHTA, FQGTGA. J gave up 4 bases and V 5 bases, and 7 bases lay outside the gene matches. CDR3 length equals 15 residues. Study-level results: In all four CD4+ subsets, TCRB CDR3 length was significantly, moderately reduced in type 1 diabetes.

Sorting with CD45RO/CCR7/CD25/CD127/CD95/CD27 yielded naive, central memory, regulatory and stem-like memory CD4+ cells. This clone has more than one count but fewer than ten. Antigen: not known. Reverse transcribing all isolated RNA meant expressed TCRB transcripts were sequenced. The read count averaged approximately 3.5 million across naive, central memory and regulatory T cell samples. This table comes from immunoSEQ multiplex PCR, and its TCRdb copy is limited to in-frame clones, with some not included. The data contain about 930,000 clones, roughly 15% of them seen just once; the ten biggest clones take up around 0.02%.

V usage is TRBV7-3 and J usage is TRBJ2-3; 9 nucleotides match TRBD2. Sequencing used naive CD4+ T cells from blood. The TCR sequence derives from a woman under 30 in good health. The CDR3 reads CASSMTSGNPDTQYF. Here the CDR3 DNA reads TGTGCCAGCAGCATGACTAGCGGAAACCCAGATACGCAGTATTTT.